Listed here is a single TCR beta chain. This CDR3 comprises 15 residues. CDR1 is SGHRS and CDR2 is YFSETQ in the germline V gene. V was shortened by 3 bases and J by 9 bases, with 16 bases between the two germline ends. Patients had to be free of confetti depigmentation, indicating active vitiligo. Here immunoSEQ multiplex PCR was the method, and the copy in TCRdb shows in-frame clones only, minus some. The table includes roughly 40,000 clones, about 90% detected once. This entry is derived from a study of resident and recirculating memory T cells in vitiligo. This TCR derives from a male donor with vitiligo. The J gene is TRBJ1-6, the V gene TRBV5-1; weak D call: TRBD1 (5 bases). The specimen sequenced was blood. The CDR3, as DNA: TGCGCCAGCAGCTCCCTTACGAGACAGAGTTCACCCCTCCACTTT. Translation: CASSSLTRQSSPLHF.